This T cell receptor (beta chain) was retrieved from a study of regulatory dendritic cells for organ transplantation. Study-level background: Regulatory dendritic cells came from monocytes given vitamin D3 and IL-10. Study results and caveats: Of resting T cell subsets, memory CD8+ had the most alloreactive clonotypes. Memory T cells were less diverse than naive, with memory CD8+ most oligoclonal.

Sorted T cells were CFSE-labeled and cultured 4 to 5 days with allogeneic regulatory or mature dendritic cells at 1:10. CD4+ or CD8+ T cells were sorted as naive CD45RA+ or memory CD45RO+. Generated by immunoSEQ multiplex PCR, the TCRdb table keeps only in-frame clones and is missing some. The data contain about 21,000 clones, approximately 85% of them singletons. This CDR3 has 11 amino acids. Trimming stripped 5 bases from V and 7 bases from J, with 8 bases between. Germline CDR1 SGHTA, CDR2 FQGNSA. As to this clone: What it recognizes is unknown.

The chain uses TRBV7-2 and TRBJ1-2, with a tentative D call TRBD1 (5 bases). Sample: naive CD4+ T cells from blood cultured with dendritic cells. Subset here: CD45RA+ naive T cells. The receptor was isolated from a human donor in good health. CDR3 in amino acids: CASSLGGGYTF. CDR3 DNA: TGTGCCAGCAGCCTTGGGGGTGGCTACACCTTC.